These 25 T cell receptor beta chains originate from one sample sequenced in a study of shared clonotypes between healthy human individuals. Data came from immunoSEQ multiplex PCR; TCRdb stores just in-frame clones and leaves some out. Of 150,000 to 200,000 clones in the sample, approximately 61% were seen once. Sequenced: memory CD4+ T cells sorted from blood. Subset of the sample: CD45RA-negative fraction. These receptor sequences come from a man aged 30 to 45 in good health.

CDR3 DNA: TGTGCCAGCAGTGAAGACGCAGTGAACGAGCAGTACTTC. Translating gives CASSEDAVNEQYF. The gene calls are TRBV2 and TRBJ2-7; D remains ambiguous. Trimming removed 1 base at V and 5 bases at J, with 9 bases between. This CDR3 has 13 amino acids. Germline-derived CDR1 and CDR2 are SNHLY and FYNNEI.

The chain employs TRBV11-2 and TRBJ2-3; D is undetermined. Germline values: CDR1 SGHAT, CDR2 FQNNGV. V gave up 7 bases and J gave up 8 bases, with 10 bases separating them. CDR3 length: 11 amino acids. DNA for the CDR3: TGTGCCAGCACCTCCTCCTTTACGCAGTATTTT. Residues: CASTSSFTQYF. The complete variable domain, with remaining parts taken from reference TRBV11-2 and TRBJ2-3, reads EAGVAQSPRYKIIEKRQSVAFWCNPISGHATLYWYQQILGQGPKLLIQFQNNGVVDDSQLPKDRFSAERLKGVDSTLKIQPAKLEDSAVYLCASTSSFTQYFGPGTRLTVL.

This chain connects TRBV5-1 to TRBJ1-1; D is unresolved. CDR3 size: 12 residues. V lost 5 bases and J 3 bases, leaving 8 bases between the germline ends. CDR1 and CDR2 (germline): SGHRS, YFSETQ. Here the CDR3 reads CASRRRDTEAFF. In DNA, the CDR3 is TGCGCCAGCAGACGACGGGACACTGAAGCTTTCTTT. Full variable domain (remainder filled in from reference TRBV5-1 and TRBJ1-1): KAGVTQTPRYLIKTRGQQVTLSCSPISGHRSVSWYQQTPGQGLQFLFEYFSETQRNKGNFPGRFSGRQFSNSRSEMNVSTLELGDSALYLCASRRRDTEAFFGQGTRLTVV.

The chain has TRBV6-8 and TRBJ2-7, with 15 bases matching TRBD2. V was pared by 9 bases and J by 6 bases, with 33 bases of the junction left unmatched. The CDR3 length is 23 residues. The germline V gene encodes CDR1 MNHGY and CDR2 SAAAGT. As DNA, the CDR3 is TGTGCCAGTCGACGCCACCGGACCGAGCATGGGACTAGCGGGAGGACGGATTTCGGCGAGCAGTACTTC. Translating it yields CASRRHRTEHGTSGRTDFGEQYF.

Only one count was recorded for this clone. V usage is TRBV7-6 and J usage is TRBJ2-7; D may correspond to TRBD1 or TRBD2 (5 bases each). This CDR3 is built from 16 residues. Trimming removed 5 bases from V and 3 bases from J, with 20 bases in between. Germline CDR1 and CDR2: SGHVS and FNYEAQ. CDR3 residues: CASSALRGAAYYEQYF. The CDR3, as DNA: TGTGCCAGCAGCGCCCTCAGAGGGGCCGCCTACTACGAGCAGTACTTC.

This clone was seen more than once but under ten times. The genes are TRBV7-2 and TRBJ2-7; 12 bases align to TRBD1. CDR1 is SGHTA, CDR2 FQGNSA, per germline. V shed 4 bases and J 9 bases; nucleotides not matched to a gene: 10. The CDR3 spans 15 residues. The CDR3 sequence: CASSSGQGARYGQYF. The DNA of the CDR3 is TGTGCCAGCAGCTCGGGACAGGGGGCTAGGTATGGGCAGTACTTC.

The chain carries TRBV18 and TRBJ1-5; D is uncertain. Germline V gene sequence: CDR1 KGHSH, CDR2 LQKENI. Deletions cut 1 base from V and 7 bases from J, with 8 bases between. The CDR3 has 13 residues. CDR3 loop: CASSPQGGQPQHF. In DNA form, the CDR3 reads TGTGCCAGCTCACCACAGGGTGGACAGCCCCAGCATTTT. The whole variable domain, remainder taken from reference TRBV18 and TRBJ1-5, is NAGVMQNPRHLVRRRGQEARLRCSPMKGHSHVYWYRQLPEEGLKFMVYLQKENIIDESGMPKERFSAEFPKEGPSILRIQQVVRGDSAAYFCASSPQGGQPQHFGDGTRLSIL.

This chain links TRBV28 with TRBJ1-5; 7 nucleotides match TRBD1. The germline V gene encodes CDR1 MDHEN and CDR2 SYDVKM. The CDR3 has 14 amino acids. V lost 7 bases to trimming and J lost 4 bases; unmatched junction nucleotides: 7. The CDR3 region has the DNA TGTGCCAGCACCCAGGACAGGCAAAATCAGCCCCAGCATTTT. This codes for CASTQDRQNQPQHF.

At least ten counts were recorded for this clone. The J gene is TRBJ2-7, the V gene TRBV11-1; 8 nucleotides match TRBD2. CDR3 length: 16 residues. Germline values: CDR1 SGHAT, CDR2 FQDESV (reference sequence). V lost 5 bases to trimming and J lost 0 bases; unmatched junction nucleotides: 9. The CDR3 loop reads CASSNTSGLVSYEQYF. CDR3 bases: TGTGCCAGCAGCAACACCTCGGGACTAGTCTCCTACGAGCAGTACTTC.

This clone has a handful of counts. The rearrangement uses TRBV7-2 and TRBJ2-5; a possible D gene is TRBD2 (5 bases). With 5 bases removed from V and 5 bases from J, the gap between germline ends came to 21 bases. Germline CDR1 reads SGHTA; CDR2 reads FQGNSA. CDR3 length: 16 residues. In nucleotides, the CDR3 is TGTGCCAGCAGCCCGACCGTGGCTATCCGCGGGGAGACCCAGTACTTC. Translation gives CASSPTVAIRGETQYF.

This rearrangement joins TRBV5-1 to TRBJ1-2; 10 bases align to TRBD1. The germline gives CDR1 SGHRS, CDR2 YFSETQ. J lost 7 bases, V lost 4 bases, and 10 bases had no gene match. The CDR3 is 15 residues long. CDR3 in amino acids: CASSAAGTGVFGYTF. CDR3 bases: TGCGCCAGCAGCGCGGCCGGGACAGGGGTGTTTGGCTACACCTTC.

This clone turned up a few times. This sequence joins TRBV7-3 and TRBJ1-2; D gene unclear. The germline V and J ends were trimmed by 0 bases and 3 bases, with 11 bases remaining between them. The V gene's germline CDR1 is SGHTA and CDR2 FQGTGA. The CDR3 is 15 amino acids. Here the CDR3 reads CASSLTEGSYYGYTF. DNA of the CDR3: TGTGCCAGCAGCTTAACAGAGGGTTCTTACTATGGCTACACCTTC.

In this sample, this clone turned up a few times. This chain joins TRBV5-5 and TRBJ1-2; D gene unclear. CDR1 and CDR2 from the germline V gene are SGHKS and YYEKEE (reference sequence). The CDR3 runs to 12 residues. Trimming took off 4 bases at V and 13 bases at J, with 17 bases between the two ends. This chain's CDR3 is CASSPTNGNPTF. As DNA, the CDR3 is TGTGCCAGCAGCCCGACGAACGGGAATCCCACCTTC.

This chain joins TRBV9 and TRBJ1-4; the D gene is possibly TRBD1 (5 bases). The CDR3 is 17 residues long. Trimming cost V 0 bases and J 2 bases, with 14 bases left between them. The germline V gene has CDR1 SGDLS and CDR2 YYNGEE. The chain's CDR3 is CASSVGVGEGTNEKLFF. In DNA, the CDR3 is TGTGCCAGCAGCGTAGGGGTGGGGGAAGGGACTAATGAAAAACTGTTTTTT.

This clone was recorded a few times. The J gene is TRBJ2-5, the V gene TRBV4-1; TRBD1 is a possible D gene (6 bases). In germline, CDR1 is MGHRA, CDR2 YSYEKL. This CDR3 has 16 residues. V lost 3 bases and J lost 2, with 16 bases in between. CDR3 nucleotides: TGCGCCAGCAGCCAGTCCCTCGGGACATCACAAGAGACCCAGTACTTC. It translates to CASSQSLGTSQETQYF.

The chain joins TRBV30 to TRBJ2-4; 12 bases fit TRBD2. CDR1 GTSNPN and CDR2 SVGIG come from the germline V gene (reference sequence). J lost 9 bases, V lost 0 bases, and 12 bases had no gene match. The CDR3 runs to 17 residues. Here the CDR3 DNA reads TGTGCCTGGAGTGTACTCAAGGGCCTAGCGGGAGGGGGCATTCAGTACTTC. Its protein is CAWSVLKGLAGGGIQYF.

This clone was observed a few times. The genes are TRBV30 and TRBJ1-1; TRBD1 is a possible D gene (5 bases). The CDR3 runs to 13 residues. Per germline, CDR1 GTSNPN and CDR2 SVGIG (reference sequence). V was shortened by 4 bases and J by 1 base, with 10 bases between the two germline ends. The CDR3 DNA reads TGTGCCTGGAAAACAGGTCCGAACACTGAAGCTTTCTTT. Amino acids: CAWKTGPNTEAFF. The whole variable domain, filled in from reference TRBV30 and TRBJ1-1, reads SQTIHQWPATLVQPVGSPLSLECTVEGTSNPNLYWYRQAAGRGLQLLFYSVGIGQISSEVPQNLSASRPQDRQFILSSKKLLLSDSGFYLCAWKTGPNTEAFFGQGTRLTVV.

The rearrangement links TRBV15 to TRBJ1-1, with 7 bases aligning to TRBD1. V shed 4 bases, J shed 6 bases, and the junction held 5 bases outside the gene matches. The germline CDR1 and CDR2 sequences are LNHNV and YYDKDF (reference sequence). This CDR3 is 13 amino acids long. CDR3 sequence reads: CATSTPGQSEAFF. The CDR3 bases are TGTGCCACCAGCACTCCGGGACAGTCTGAAGCTTTCTTT.

The sample holds a few counts of this clone. The CDR3 DNA is TGTGCCAGTACTAGTATGGGCACCGGGGAGCTGTTTTTT. This translates into CASTSMGTGELFF. The rearrangement uses TRBV19 and TRBJ2-2; D gene uncertain. The CDR3 runs to 13 residues. Trimming removed 7 bases from V and 4 bases from J, with 10 bases in between. Germline loops: CDR1 LNHDA, CDR2 SQIVND (reference sequence).

This rearrangement joins TRBV10-3 to TRBJ2-7; 8 bases are shared with TRBD2. Germline assignment: CDR1 ENHRY and CDR2 SYGVKD. The CDR3 contains 15 residues. The V and J ends lost 8 bases and 2 bases, in that order; junction bases with no gene match: 11. In DNA, the CDR3 is TGTGCCATCGCAGCACTAAGCGGGAGAGCCTACGAGCAGTACTTC. It is translated as CAIAALSGRAYEQYF.

The CDR3: CAAGGSMADTQYF. DNA of the CDR3: TGTGCCGCGGGCGGGAGTATGGCAGATACGCAGTATTTT. V is TRBV7-8 and J is TRBJ2-3; 7 bases map to TRBD2. This CDR3 is 13 amino acids long. J was trimmed by 4 bases and V by 11 bases; bases with no gene match: 9. Germline V gives CDR1 SGHVS, CDR2 FQNEAQ.

This sequence joins TRBV11-1 and TRBJ2-4; 14 bases match TRBD2. Germline values: CDR1 SGHAT, CDR2 FQDESV (reference sequence). Trimming at V came to 5 bases and at J to 2 bases, leaving 5 bases not matched to a gene. This CDR3 has 17 residues. CDR3 protein: CASSPGLAGGTKNIQYF. The CDR3 nucleotides read TGTGCCAGCAGCCCCGGACTAGCGGGAGGCACCAAAAACATTCAGTACTTC.

V is TRBV15 and J is TRBJ2-3; 11 bases fit TRBD2. The J segment lost 0 bases and the V segment lost 5 bases, leaving 4 bases of the junction unmatched. Germline values: CDR1 LNHNV, CDR2 YYDKDF (reference sequence). The CDR3 sequence is 16 residues long. Here the CDR3 reads CATSAGTSGSTDTQYF. In nucleotides, the CDR3 is TGTGCCACCAGCGCTGGGACTAGCGGAAGCACAGATACGCAGTATTTT.

This clone was detected a few times. The CDR3, as DNA: TGTGCCAGCAGTCCTAGCGGGAGATCTGCGCAGTATTTT. Encoded protein: CASSPSGRSAQYF. This chain connects TRBV6-1 to TRBJ2-3; the match to TRBD2 covers 10 bases. Germline CDR1 MNHNS, CDR2 SASEGT. Germline trimming cut 5 bases from V and 10 bases from J; bases unmatched to any gene: 6. The CDR3 consists of 13 residues.

This clone has just a few counts. This chain connects TRBV5-1 to TRBJ2-3; perhaps TRBD1 as D (5 bases). CDR3 length: 16 residues. The V end was cut by 5 bases, the J end by 0 bases, with 16 bases between. The germline CDR1 and CDR2 sequences are SGHRS and YFSETQ. The CDR3 reads CASSSTLAGSTDTQYF. The CDR3 DNA sequence: TGCGCCAGCAGTTCTACCTTGGCAGGGAGCACAGATACGCAGTATTTT.